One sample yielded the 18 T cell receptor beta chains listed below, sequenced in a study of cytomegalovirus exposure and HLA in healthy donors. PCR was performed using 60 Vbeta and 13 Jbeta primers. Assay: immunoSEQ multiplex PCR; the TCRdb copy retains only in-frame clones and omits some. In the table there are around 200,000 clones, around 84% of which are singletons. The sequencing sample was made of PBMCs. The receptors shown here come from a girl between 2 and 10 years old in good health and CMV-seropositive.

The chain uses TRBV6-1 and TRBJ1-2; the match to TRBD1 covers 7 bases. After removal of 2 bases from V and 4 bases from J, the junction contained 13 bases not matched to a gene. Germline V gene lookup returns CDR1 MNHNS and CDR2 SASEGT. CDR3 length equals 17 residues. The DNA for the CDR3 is TGTGCCAGCAGTGAACCCCGGGTAGACAGGGTCCGCTATGGCTACACCTTC. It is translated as CASSEPRVDRVRYGYTF.

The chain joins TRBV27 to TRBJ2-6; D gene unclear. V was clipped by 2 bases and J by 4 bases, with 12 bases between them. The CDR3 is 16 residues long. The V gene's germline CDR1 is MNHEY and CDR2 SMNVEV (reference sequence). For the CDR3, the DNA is TGTGCCAGCAGTTTAATGGCAAGTCAGGGGGCCAACGTCCTGACTTTC. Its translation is CASSLMASQGANVLTF.

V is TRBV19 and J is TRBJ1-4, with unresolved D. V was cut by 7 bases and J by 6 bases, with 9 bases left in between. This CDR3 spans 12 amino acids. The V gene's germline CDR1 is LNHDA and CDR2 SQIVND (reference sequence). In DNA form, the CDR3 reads TGTGCCAGTACGGGCGGGGATGAAAAACTGTTTTTT. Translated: CASTGGDEKLFF.

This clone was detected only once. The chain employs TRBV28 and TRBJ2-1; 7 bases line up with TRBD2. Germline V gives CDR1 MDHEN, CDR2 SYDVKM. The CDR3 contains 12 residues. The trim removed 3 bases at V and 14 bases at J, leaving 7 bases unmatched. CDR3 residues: CASSFGGREEFF. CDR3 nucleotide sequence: TGTGCCAGCAGTTTTGGTGGGAGGGAGGAGTTCTTC.

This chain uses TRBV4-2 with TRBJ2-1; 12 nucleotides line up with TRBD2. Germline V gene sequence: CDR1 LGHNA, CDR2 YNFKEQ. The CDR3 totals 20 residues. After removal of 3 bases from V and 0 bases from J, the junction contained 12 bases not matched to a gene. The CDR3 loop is CASSQETSGGRSSSYNEQFF. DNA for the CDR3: TGTGCCAGCAGCCAGGAGACTAGCGGGGGTAGGTCCAGCTCCTACAATGAGCAGTTCTTC.

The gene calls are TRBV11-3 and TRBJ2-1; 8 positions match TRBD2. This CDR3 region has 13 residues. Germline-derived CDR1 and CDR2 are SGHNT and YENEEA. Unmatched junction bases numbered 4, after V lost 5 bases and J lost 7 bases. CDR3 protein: CASSTGTRNEQFF. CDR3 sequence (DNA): TGTGCCAGCAGCACCGGGACTAGGAATGAGCAGTTCTTC.

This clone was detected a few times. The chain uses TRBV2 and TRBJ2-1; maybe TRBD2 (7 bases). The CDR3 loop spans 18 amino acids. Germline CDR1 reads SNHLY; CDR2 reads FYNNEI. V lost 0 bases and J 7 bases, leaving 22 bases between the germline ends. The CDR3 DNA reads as TGTGCCAGCAGTGAAGCGGGGGCGGGACTAACCTTAGTAAATGAGCAGTTCTTC. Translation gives CASSEAGAGLTLVNEQFF.

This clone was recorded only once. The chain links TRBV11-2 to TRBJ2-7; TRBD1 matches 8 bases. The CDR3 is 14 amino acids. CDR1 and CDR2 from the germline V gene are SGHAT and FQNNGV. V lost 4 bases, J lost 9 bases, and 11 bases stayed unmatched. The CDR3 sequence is CASSSGQGFLRQYF. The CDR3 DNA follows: TGTGCCAGCAGCTCCGGACAGGGATTCCTACGGCAGTACTTC.

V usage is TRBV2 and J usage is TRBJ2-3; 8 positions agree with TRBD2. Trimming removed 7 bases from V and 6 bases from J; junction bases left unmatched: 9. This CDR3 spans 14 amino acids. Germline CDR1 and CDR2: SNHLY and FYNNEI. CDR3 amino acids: CASTNGRALDTQYF. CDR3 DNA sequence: TGTGCCAGCACGAACGGGAGGGCCCTGGATACGCAGTATTTT.

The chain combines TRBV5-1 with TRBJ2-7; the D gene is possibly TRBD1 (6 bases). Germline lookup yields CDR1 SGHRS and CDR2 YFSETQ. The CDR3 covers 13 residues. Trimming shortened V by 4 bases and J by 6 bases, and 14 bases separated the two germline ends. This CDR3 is CASSKGHPSEQYF. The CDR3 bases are TGCGCCAGCAGCAAGGGACACCCGTCCGAGCAGTACTTC.

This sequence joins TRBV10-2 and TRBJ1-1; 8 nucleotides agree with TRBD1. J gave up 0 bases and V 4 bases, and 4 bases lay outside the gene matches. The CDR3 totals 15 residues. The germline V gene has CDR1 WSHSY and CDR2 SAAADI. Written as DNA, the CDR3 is TGCGCCAGCAGTGCCGCAGGGGGCTTGAACACTGAAGCTTTCTTT. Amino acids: CASSAAGGLNTEAFF.

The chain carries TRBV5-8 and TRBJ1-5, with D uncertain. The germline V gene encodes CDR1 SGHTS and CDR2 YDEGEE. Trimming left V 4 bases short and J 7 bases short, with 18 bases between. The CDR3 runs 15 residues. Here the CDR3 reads CASSRKRLARQPQHF. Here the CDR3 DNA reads TGTGCCAGCAGCCGAAAACGACTGGCTCGGCAGCCCCAGCATTTT.

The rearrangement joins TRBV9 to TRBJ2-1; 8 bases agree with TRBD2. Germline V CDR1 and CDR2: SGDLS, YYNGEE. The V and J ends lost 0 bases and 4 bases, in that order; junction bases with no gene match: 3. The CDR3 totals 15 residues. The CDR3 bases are TGTGCCAGCAGCGTAGGCGGGGGGCAGTACAATGAGCAGTTCTTC. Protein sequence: CASSVGGGQYNEQFF. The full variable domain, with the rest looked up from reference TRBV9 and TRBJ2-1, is DSGVTQTPKHLITATGQRVTLRCSPRSGDLSVYWYQQSLDQGLQFLIQYYNGEERAKGNILERFSAQQFPDLHSELNLSSLELGDSALYFCASSVGGGQYNEQFFGPGTRLTVL.

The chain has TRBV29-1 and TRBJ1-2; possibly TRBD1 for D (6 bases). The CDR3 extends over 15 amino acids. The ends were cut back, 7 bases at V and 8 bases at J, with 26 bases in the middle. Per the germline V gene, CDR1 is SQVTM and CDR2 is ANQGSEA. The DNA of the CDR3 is TGCAGCGCATACCTTACAGGGATCCTCTGGAGGGGCTACACCTTC. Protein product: CSAYLTGILWRGYTF.

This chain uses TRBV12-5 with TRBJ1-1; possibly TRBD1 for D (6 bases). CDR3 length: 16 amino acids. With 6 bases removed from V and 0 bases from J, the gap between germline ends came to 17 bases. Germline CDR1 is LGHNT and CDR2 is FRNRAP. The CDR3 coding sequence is TGTGCTAGTGGACTTAACCCGGACAGTATGAACACTGAAGCTTTCTTT. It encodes CASGLNPDSMNTEAFF.

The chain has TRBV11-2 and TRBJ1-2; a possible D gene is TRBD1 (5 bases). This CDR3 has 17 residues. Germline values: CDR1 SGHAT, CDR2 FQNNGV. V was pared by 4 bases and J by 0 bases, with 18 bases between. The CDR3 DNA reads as TGTGCCAGCAGCTCCCCCCGGTCAGGGAGGGCTAACTATGGCTACACCTTC. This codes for CASSSPRSGRANYGYTF.

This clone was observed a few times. CDR3 sequence reads: CASSFQVLSYEQYF. The CDR3, as DNA: TGTGCCAGCAGCTTCCAGGTCCTCTCCTACGAGCAGTACTTC. V gene TRBV5-6 combines with J gene TRBJ2-7; D ambiguous. The CDR3 is 14 amino acids. Trimming pared 2 bases from V and 0 bases from J, leaving 9 bases between. Germline V gene lookup returns CDR1 SGHDT and CDR2 YYEEEE.

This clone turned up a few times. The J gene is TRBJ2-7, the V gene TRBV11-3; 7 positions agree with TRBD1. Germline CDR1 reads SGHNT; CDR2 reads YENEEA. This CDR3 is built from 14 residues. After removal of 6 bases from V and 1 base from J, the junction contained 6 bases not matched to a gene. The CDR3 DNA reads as TGTGCCAGCAGACGACAGGGTGCGTCCTACGAGCAGTACTTC. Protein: CASRRQGASYEQYF.